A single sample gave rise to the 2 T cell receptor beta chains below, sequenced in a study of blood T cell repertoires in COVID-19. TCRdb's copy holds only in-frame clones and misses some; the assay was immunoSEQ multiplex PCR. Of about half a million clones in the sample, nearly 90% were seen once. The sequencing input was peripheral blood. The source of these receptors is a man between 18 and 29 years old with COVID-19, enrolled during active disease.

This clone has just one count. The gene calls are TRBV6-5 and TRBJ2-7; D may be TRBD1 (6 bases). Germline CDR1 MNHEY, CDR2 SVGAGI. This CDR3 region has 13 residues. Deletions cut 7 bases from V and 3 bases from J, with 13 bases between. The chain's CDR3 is CASNRDNDYEQYF. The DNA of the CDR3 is TGTGCCAGCAACAGGGACAACGACTACGAGCAGTACTTC.

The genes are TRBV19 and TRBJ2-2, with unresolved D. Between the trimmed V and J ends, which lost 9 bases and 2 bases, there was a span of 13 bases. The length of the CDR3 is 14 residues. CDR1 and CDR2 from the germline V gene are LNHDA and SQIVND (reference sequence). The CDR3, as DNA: TGTGCCAGCCGGCGGTACCAAAACACCGGGGAGCTGTTTTTT. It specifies CASRRYQNTGELFF.